Sequencing of this TCR beta chain was carried out in a study of T-cell memory formation after mild COVID-19. The overall study: Most TCR clusters belonged to a single donor. Study observations and caveats: Some clones that responded were present in memory (sampled pre-infection), which suggests cross-reactive memory joined. CD4+ clones that contracted lay mainly in CM and EM; CD8+ ones lay in EMRA.

Germline lookup yields CDR1 SGHTA and CDR2 FQGNSA. The trim removed 4 bases at V and 3 bases at J, leaving 9 bases unmatched. There are 15 residues in the CDR3. In its sample, this clonotype was seen many times. Antigen specificity is unknown. With constant-segment primers, 5'RACE yielded cDNA libraries of TCR alpha and TCR beta that carried sample barcodes and UMIs. TCRdb called the 5' RACE reads again in MiXCR, with one record for every CDR3 protein. The profile covers over 120,000 distinct CDR3 sequences, with roughly 6.2% appearing a single time and about 2% taken by the ten largest. The material sequenced was PBMCs or a T cell subset sorted from them (not recorded which). This receptor was identified in an adult woman who had mild COVID-19 (a few samples of this study predate the infection). Cell type and time point are not known. The chain is built from TRBV7-2 and TRBJ2-7; the match to TRBD1 covers 7 bases. The CDR3 coding sequence is TGTGCCAGCAGCTCACAGGACAGGCGATTCTACGAGCAGTACTTC. Translating it yields CASSSQDRRFYEQYF.